This paragraph covers one T cell receptor beta chain sequence. TCRdb's table, derived via immunoSEQ multiplex PCR, lists solely in-frame clones and lacks some. The table has under 200,000 clones, more than 65% seen once. The entry originates in a study of blood T cell repertoires in COVID-19. Overall study: Samples representing acute and convalescent COVID-19 were sourced from the United States, Italy and Spain.

The CDR3 length is 16 residues. Trimming cost V 3 bases and J 2 bases, with 11 bases left between them. CDR1 MDHEN and CDR2 SYDVKM come from the germline V gene. Allocation to cohorts depended on clinical history reported by the participants. J is TRBJ2-6 and V is TRBV28; a possible D gene is TRBD2 (6 bases). The source material was PBMCs or T cells enriched from blood (not recorded which). This TCR was recovered from a man aged 50 to 60 who had recovered from COVID-19. CDR3 residues: CASSFGGYPGANVLTF. The CDR3 bases are TGTGCCAGCAGTTTTGGGGGGTACCCTGGGGCCAACGTCCTGACTTTC.